This entry is about one T cell receptor (beta chain). The data stem from a study of response to subunit inactivated influenza vaccine. The CDR3 runs to 16 residues. The junction had 6 bases not matched to a gene; V was cut back by 0 bases and J by 5 bases. The germline CDR1 and CDR2 sequences are SGDLS and YYNGEE. One entry per CDR3 protein, called by TCRdb with MiXCR from the RT-PCR reads. The table shows fewer than 700,000 distinct CDR3 sequences, with approximately 12% occurring only once. Sequences were derived from PBMCs from blood, sampled about 6 weeks after vaccination. The rearrangement links TRBV9 to TRBJ2-3; 10 nucleotides agree with TRBD2. This clonotype originated in a man in his forties or fifties who received an inactivated influenza vaccine. The CDR3 sequence: CASSVAASGSQDTQYF. CDR3 nucleotide sequence: TGTGCCAGCAGCGTAGCGGCTAGCGGGAGTCAAGATACGCAGTATTTT.